One and the same sample provided the 25 T cell receptor beta chains below, sequenced in a study of shared clonotypes between healthy human individuals. The table came from immunoSEQ multiplex PCR; TCRdb's copy has only in-frame clones and leaves some out. The sample contains some 1.4 million clones, 95% to 97% of which appear only once. The sample consisted of naive CD4+ T cells sorted from blood. As for subset: CD45RA+ positively selected. The origin of the receptors is a man between 25 and 39 years old in good health.

The genes are TRBV27 and TRBJ1-1; TRBD1 is a possible D gene (5 bases). Looked up from germline, CDR1 is MNHEY and CDR2 is SMNVEV (reference sequence). Trimming took off 5 bases at V and 9 bases at J, with 22 bases between the two ends. This CDR3 has 15 residues. Here the CDR3 reads CASSLRQTLLSQAFF. CDR3 sequence (DNA): TGTGCCAGCAGTCTACGACAGACACTACTTAGTCAAGCTTTCTTT.

The CDR3 here is CASSATSSRETQYF. The DNA of the CDR3 is TGTGCCAGCAGCGCTACTAGCAGTCGGGAGACCCAGTACTTC. The V gene is TRBV7-9, the J gene TRBJ2-5; D may be TRBD2 (6 bases). The CDR3 spans 14 residues. Per germline, CDR1 SEHNR and CDR2 FQNEAQ (reference sequence). The germline V and J ends were trimmed by 5 bases and 5 bases, with 15 bases remaining between them.

The chain links TRBV9 to TRBJ1-2; 11 bases are a match to TRBD1. The CDR3 runs to 19 residues. With V trimmed by 0 bases and J by 10 bases, 20 bases remained unmatched. Germline CDR1 reads SGDLS; CDR2 reads YYNGEE. The CDR3 loop is CASSVELWDRGSSGRVYTF. DNA for the CDR3: TGTGCCAGCAGCGTAGAGCTCTGGGACAGGGGGAGCTCTGGCCGTGTCTACACCTTC.

The genes are TRBV28 and TRBJ2-7; D gene uncertain. The CDR3 is 14 amino acids. With 4 bases removed from V and 9 bases from J, the gap between germline ends came to 19 bases. Germline V lookup: CDR1 MDHEN, CDR2 SYDVKM. This CDR3 reads CASSSLGYQLGQYF. The CDR3 nucleotides read TGTGCCAGCAGTTCGTTGGGGTACCAATTAGGGCAGTACTTC.

This rearrangement joins TRBV2 to TRBJ2-4; D ambiguous. Between the trimmed V and J ends, which lost 6 bases and 6 bases, there was a span of 15 bases. The CDR3 runs 14 residues. Germline V gene data show CDR1 as SNHLY and CDR2 as FYNNEI. The CDR3, as DNA: TGTGCCAGCAGAGAGCTCCCGACCCGAAACATTCAGTACTTC. It is translated as CASRELPTRNIQYF.

The J gene is TRBJ2-1, the V gene TRBV5-6; the D gene could be TRBD1 or TRBD2 (5 bases each). V lost 4 bases and J 4 bases, leaving 21 bases between the germline ends. This CDR3 spans 17 amino acids. Per germline, CDR1 SGHDT and CDR2 YYEEEE. The CDR3 sequence is CASSPLGEGGYYNEQFF. CDR3 DNA: TGTGCCAGCAGCCCGCTGGGGGAAGGTGGGTATTACAATGAGCAGTTCTTC.

The J gene is TRBJ2-1, the V gene TRBV14; tentative D call: TRBD2 (6 bases). The CDR3 spans 12 residues. Trimming stripped 4 bases from V and 7 bases from J, with 8 bases between. Germline CDR1 and CDR2: SGHDN and FVKESK. CDR3 nucleotide sequence: TGTGCCAGCAGCCCAGGGAGGAATGAGCAGTTCTTC. Translation: CASSPGRNEQFF.

The V and J genes are TRBV4-1 and TRBJ2-3; D might be TRBD1 (6 bases). This CDR3 has 15 residues. The germline V gene encodes CDR1 MGHRA and CDR2 YSYEKL. Deletions cut 0 bases from V and 2 bases from J, with 9 bases between. CDR3 coding DNA: TGCGCCAGCAGCCAAGAAGGACAGTACACAGATACGCAGTATTTT. Its protein is CASSQEGQYTDTQYF.

This clone appeared a single time. The chain couples TRBV12-5 to TRBJ2-2; D gene unclear. CDR1 is LGHNT, CDR2 FRNRAP, per germline. V lost 5 bases and J lost 6, with 7 bases in between. The CDR3 runs to 12 residues. As DNA, the CDR3 is TGTGCTAGTGGTAACAAGGCCGGGGAGCTGTTTTTT. Residues: CASGNKAGELFF.

The chain links TRBV29-1 to TRBJ1-4; a weak D match, TRBD1 (6 bases). This CDR3 is built from 12 residues. CDR1 SQVTM and CDR2 ANQGSEA come from the germline V gene. V dropped 7 bases and J dropped 12 bases, with 18 bases sitting between them. Written as DNA, the CDR3 is TGCAGCGCCCACGGCCCCAGGGGCGAACTGTTTTTT. As protein: CSAHGPRGELFF.

The chain combines TRBV6-1 with TRBJ2-7; unclear D gene. This CDR3 is 14 amino acids long. From germline, CDR1 is MNHNS and CDR2 SASEGT. Trimming left V 0 bases short and J 2 bases short, with 8 bases between. The CDR3 loop is CASSEAVLTYEQYF. Written as DNA, the CDR3 is TGTGCCAGCAGTGAAGCCGTACTGACCTACGAGCAGTACTTC.

V is TRBV11-2 and J is TRBJ2-5; D possibly matches TRBD1 or TRBD2 (5 bases each). CDR1 SGHAT and CDR2 FQNNGV come from the germline V gene. V lost 5 bases to trimming and J lost 7 bases, with 17 bases between them. There are 14 residues in the CDR3. The CDR3: CASSTKPGPGTQYF. The CDR3 DNA is TGTGCCAGCAGCACCAAACCGGGACCGGGGACCCAGTACTTC. The whole variable domain, filled in from reference TRBV11-2 and TRBJ2-5, reads EAGVAQSPRYKIIEKRQSVAFWCNPISGHATLYWYQQILGQGPKLLIQFQNNGVVDDSQLPKDRFSAERLKGVDSTLKIQPAKLEDSAVYLCASSTKPGPGTQYFGPGTRLLVL.

The chain recombines TRBV28 with TRBJ1-5; 8 nucleotides align to TRBD1. The junction had 9 bases not matched to a gene; V was cut back by 6 bases and J by 2 bases. The germline gives CDR1 MDHEN, CDR2 SYDVKM. The CDR3 runs to 16 residues. The CDR3 DNA follows: TGTGCCAGCAGCCAAAGACAGGGGAGGGGCAATCAGCCCCAGCATTTT. This gives the protein CASSQRQGRGNQPQHF.

This rearrangement joins TRBV7-6 to TRBJ2-7, with 7 bases aligning to TRBD2. The trim removed 0 bases at V and 6 bases at J, leaving 2 bases unmatched. Germline CDR1 reads SGHVS; CDR2 reads FNYEAQ. This CDR3 has 13 residues. CDR3 in amino acids: CASSLARGGEQYF. The CDR3 DNA reads TGTGCCAGCAGCTTAGCGCGCGGGGGCGAGCAGTACTTC.

To note about this clone: The same CDR3 also results from other DNA sequences found in this sample. The CDR3 loop reads CASSYSPNEKLFF. The CDR3 region has the DNA TGTGCCAGCAGTTACTCTCCTAATGAAAAACTGTTTTTT. The rearrangement joins TRBV6-5 to TRBJ1-4; no clear D. In germline, CDR1 is MNHEY, CDR2 SVGAGI. The length of the CDR3 is 13 residues. Deletions cut 0 bases from V and 3 bases from J, with 2 bases between.

This clone came up once. The CDR3 here is CASSYDKVEFEQYF. CDR3 in DNA: TGTGCCAGCAGTTACGACAAGGTGGAATTTGAGCAGTACTTC. This chain joins TRBV6-6 and TRBJ2-7; no firm D call. V was clipped by 2 bases and J by 7 bases, with 15 bases between them. Germline assignment: CDR1 MNHNY and CDR2 SVGAGI (reference sequence). The CDR3 length is 14 residues.

V and J are TRBV7-9 and TRBJ2-7, with a possible D match to TRBD1 (5 bases). The germline gives CDR1 SEHNR, CDR2 FQNEAQ (reference sequence). The CDR3 totals 14 residues. Trimming removed 3 bases at V and 6 bases at J, with 15 bases between. As DNA, the CDR3 is TGTGCCAGCAGCTTGGTGGACAACGACCGCGAGCAGTACTTC. Its protein product is CASSLVDNDREQYF. The full variable domain, completed using reference TRBV7-9 and TRBJ2-7, is DTGVSQNPRHKITKRGQNVTFRCDPISEHNRLYWYRQTLGQGPEFLTYFQNEAQLEKSRLLSDRFSAERPKGSFSTLEIQRTEQGDSAMYLCASSLVDNDREQYFGPGTRLTVT.

The V call is TRBV6-5, the J call TRBJ2-7; 9 bases line up with TRBD1. Germline CDR1 is MNHEY and CDR2 is SVGAGI. This CDR3 has 14 amino acids. V dropped 5 bases and J dropped 1; count of bases not matched to a gene: 3. CDR3 protein: CASSTGTGSYEQYF. The CDR3 DNA reads as TGTGCCAGCAGTACCGGGACAGGGTCCTACGAGCAGTACTTC.

The chain couples TRBV29-1 to TRBJ2-1; D possibly uses TRBD1 or TRBD2 (6 bases each). CDR3 length: 12 residues. Germline V gene sequence: CDR1 SQVTM, CDR2 ANQGSEA. Trimming stripped 5 bases from V and 8 bases from J, with 13 bases between. The CDR3 DNA is TGCAGCGTTCGTAAGGGGGGACATGAGCAGTTCTTC. This gives the protein CSVRKGGHEQFF.

This chain joins TRBV11-2 and TRBJ2-1; D assignment may be TRBD1 or TRBD2 (5 bases each). V lost 1 base and J 4 bases, leaving 11 bases between the germline ends. This CDR3 has 15 residues. Germline values: CDR1 SGHAT, CDR2 FQNNGV. CDR3 in DNA: TGTGCCAGCAGCTTAGCTGGGGGAGCTTACAATGAGCAGTTCTTC. Protein product: CASSLAGGAYNEQFF.

V gene TRBV9 combines with J gene TRBJ1-4; D might be TRBD1 (5 bases). The CDR3 is 23 residues long. In germline, CDR1 is SGDLS, CDR2 YYNGEE. The V end lost 0 bases, the J end lost 0 bases, and 30 bases lay between the germline ends. In DNA, the CDR3 is TGTGCCAGCAGCGTAGAGTCCGAATTAGGGGATATTTTGACGGGCCCAACTAATGAAAAACTGTTTTTT. It yields the protein CASSVESELGDILTGPTNEKLFF.

V and J are TRBV18 and TRBJ2-3; D unclear. CDR1 is KGHSH, CDR2 LQKENI, per germline. The CDR3 totals 16 residues. V gave up 3 bases and J gave up 3 bases, with 16 bases separating them. CDR3: CASSPLGSPKTDTQYF. CDR3 DNA sequence: TGTGCCAGCTCACCCCTCGGGTCGCCCAAAACAGATACGCAGTATTTT.

V is TRBV5-1 and J is TRBJ2-3; 7 bases fit TRBD2. This CDR3 has 14 residues. J gave up 2 bases and V 4 bases, and 4 bases lay outside the gene matches. Per germline, CDR1 SGHRS and CDR2 YFSETQ. In DNA form, the CDR3 reads TGCGCCAGCAGCGGGGACTATCACACAGATACGCAGTATTTT. It yields the protein CASSGDYHTDTQYF.

The chain has TRBV5-1 and TRBJ2-5; 10 bases are a match to TRBD2. With 2 bases clipped from V and 5 bases from J, the junction kept 9 bases outside the gene matches. CDR3 size: 16 residues. Germline values: CDR1 SGHRS, CDR2 YFSETQ. The CDR3 loop reads CASSFGLAGAVETQYF. The CDR3 DNA follows: TGCGCCAGCAGCTTCGGGCTAGCGGGAGCGGTTGAGACCCAGTACTTC.

The rearrangement uses TRBV5-8 and TRBJ2-5; D possibly corresponds to TRBD1 (6 bases). Trimming stripped 2 bases from V and 2 bases from J, with 13 bases between. Germline V CDR1 and CDR2: SGHTS, YDEGEE. The CDR3 runs to 15 residues. CDR3 sequence: CASSFGRGGQETQYF. The CDR3 DNA reads TGTGCCAGCAGCTTTGGTAGAGGGGGTCAAGAGACCCAGTACTTC.